Presented here are 14 T cell receptor beta chains from one specimen sequenced in a study of blood T cell repertoires in COVID-19. Only in-frame clones appear in the TCRdb table, and some are missing; sequencing was by immunoSEQ multiplex PCR. The table includes about 130,000 clones, around four fifths detected once. The sample comprised peripheral blood. The receptors originated from a human donor in a cohort sampled during active COVID-19.

The rearrangement joins TRBV27 to TRBJ2-5, with D hard to call. This CDR3 is built from 13 residues. From germline, CDR1 is MNHEY and CDR2 SMNVEV (reference sequence). The V end was cut by 4 bases, the J end by 0 bases, with 6 bases between. The CDR3 region has the DNA TGTGCCAGCAGTTCCATGTACCAAGAGACCCAGTACTTC. This codes for CASSSMYQETQYF.

The chain uses TRBV11-2 and TRBJ1-5, with no clear D. CDR1 and CDR2 from the germline V gene are SGHAT and FQNNGV. Trimming stripped 6 bases from V and 5 bases from J, with 11 bases between. The CDR3 totals 13 residues. The CDR3 DNA reads TGTGCCAGCAGTGTAAACCCGGATCAGCCCCAGCATTTT. This gives the protein CASSVNPDQPQHF. Looking up the rest from reference TRBV11-2 and TRBJ1-5 gives the full variable domain: EAGVAQSPRYKIIEKRQSVAFWCNPISGHATLYWYQQILGQGPKLLIQFQNNGVVDDSQLPKDRFSAERLKGVDSTLKIQPAKLEDSAVYLCASSVNPDQPQHFGDGTRLSIL.

The rearrangement uses TRBV7-9 and TRBJ2-7; the D gene is possibly TRBD1 (6 bases). From germline, CDR1 is SEHNR and CDR2 FQNEAQ (reference sequence). CDR3 length equals 14 residues. Trimming cost V 1 base and J 3 bases, with 10 bases left between them. The DNA of the CDR3 is TGTGCCAGCAGCTTAGTCGTCAGGGGCTACGAGCAGTACTTC. Protein sequence: CASSLVVRGYEQYF.

This chain joins TRBV2 and TRBJ2-7, with D possibly TRBD1 on 7 matching bases. Trimming cost V 3 bases and J 4 bases, with 19 bases left between them. This CDR3 is built from 16 residues. Germline V gives CDR1 SNHLY, CDR2 FYNNEI. The DNA for the CDR3 is TGTGCCAGCAGTGAGAAGGTGGGCAGGGGGGAATACGAGCAGTACTTC. As protein: CASSEKVGRGEYEQYF.

This chain joins TRBV5-1 and TRBJ2-5, with 7 bases that match TRBD2. This CDR3 region has 13 residues. With 3 bases clipped from V and 5 bases from J, the junction kept 4 bases outside the gene matches. Germline CDR1 is SGHRS and CDR2 is YFSETQ. CDR3 nucleotides: TGCGCCAGCAGCTGGGAGGGAGGGGAGACCCAGTACTTC. Its translation: CASSWEGGETQYF.

The chain links TRBV2 to TRBJ1-5; D call uncertain. V shed 6 bases and J shed 6 bases, with 12 bases lying between them. CDR3 length: 13 residues. Germline V gene sequence: CDR1 SNHLY, CDR2 FYNNEI. The CDR3 DNA is TGTGCCAGCAGGTCAGGTTTGATTCAGCCCCAGCATTTT. Protein product: CASRSGLIQPQHF.

The CDR3 here is CASNTTGRRQYGYTF. The CDR3 DNA is TGTGCCAGCAACACGACCGGAAGGAGACAGTATGGCTACACCTTC. The rearrangement uses TRBV21-1 and TRBJ1-2; TRBD1 reflects the table's D call only, with no check against the DNA. TRBV21-1 is tagged as a pseudogene. CDR3 length: 15 amino acids.

This clone was recorded at least ten times. V usage is TRBV15 and J usage is TRBJ1-2; a possible D gene is TRBD1 (5 bases). V shed 5 bases and J shed 5 bases, with 21 bases lying between them. Germline CDR1 LNHNV, CDR2 YYDKDF (reference sequence). CDR3 length equals 16 residues. The CDR3 coding sequence is TGTGCCACCAGCCGAGGGATAGGGGCCGATCGATATGGCTACACCTTC. Translating gives CATSRGIGADRYGYTF. Full variable domain (missing parts from reference TRBV15 and TRBJ1-2): DAMVIQNPRYQVTQFGKPVTLSCSQTLNHNVMYWYQQKSSQAPKLLFHYYDKDFNNEADTPDNFQSRRPNTSFCFLDIRSPGLGDTAMYLCATSRGIGADRYGYTFGSGTRLTVV.

The chain carries TRBV5-1 and TRBJ2-7, with D unresolved. Trimming removed 1 base from V and 5 bases from J, with 13 bases in between. The CDR3 spans 14 residues. Germline lookup yields CDR1 SGHRS and CDR2 YFSETQ. The CDR3 loop reads CASSLIAESDEQYF. CDR3 nucleotides: TGCGCCAGCAGCTTGATCGCGGAATCGGACGAGCAGTACTTC.

This rearrangement joins TRBV7-3 to TRBJ2-3; maybe TRBD2 (5 bases). CDR1 and CDR2 from the germline V gene are SGHTA and FQGTGA. The CDR3 has 13 residues. The V end lost 5 bases, the J end lost 3 bases, and 9 bases lay between the germline ends. DNA for the CDR3: TGTGCCAGCAGCGACGGGATGACAGATACGCAGTATTTT. Translation: CASSDGMTDTQYF.

J is TRBJ2-3 and V is TRBV3-1 (or the pseudogene TRBV3-2); 10 nucleotides align to TRBD2. Unmatched junction bases numbered 9, after V lost 0 bases and J lost 0 bases. This CDR3 is built from 19 residues. The germline CDR1 and CDR2 sequences are LGHDT and YNNKEL (reference sequence). The CDR3, as DNA: TGTGCCAGCAGCCAAGATGCATTAGCGGGGGGCTTTAGCACAGATACGCAGTATTTT. Translating it yields CASSQDALAGGFSTDTQYF.

This CDR3 reads CASSPPLPDTQYF. In DNA, the CDR3 is TGTGCCAGCTCACCACCCCTCCCAGATACGCAGTATTTT. V gene TRBV18 combines with J gene TRBJ2-3, with D hard to call. Per the germline V gene, CDR1 is KGHSH and CDR2 is LQKENI. Trimming removed 0 bases at V and 4 bases at J, with 5 bases between. This CDR3 spans 13 amino acids.

As DNA, the CDR3 is TGTGCCACCAGTGACGAACTAGCGGTTACGCAGTATTTT. Residues: CATSDELAVTQYF. The rearrangement uses TRBV24-1 and TRBJ2-3; 8 nucleotides agree with TRBD2. Looked up from germline, CDR1 is KGHDR and CDR2 is SFDVKD. The J segment lost 8 bases and the V segment lost 4 bases, leaving 4 bases of the junction unmatched. The CDR3 length is 13 residues.

The chain carries TRBV2 and TRBJ2-5; 7 bases match TRBD2. V shed 5 bases and J 7 bases; nucleotides not matched to a gene: 7. This CDR3 has 13 amino acids. The germline CDR1 and CDR2 sequences are SNHLY and FYNNEI. The CDR3 reads CASSTGPGGTQYF. CDR3 sequence (DNA): TGTGCCAGCAGTACCGGACCGGGGGGGACCCAGTACTTC.